Shown below are 7 T cell receptor beta chains from a single sample sequenced in a study of early T cells in non-severe SARS-CoV-2 infection. MiXCR was run by TCRdb on the 5' RACE reads, yielding one entry per CDR3 protein. The sample comprises 52,000 or so distinct CDR3 sequences, under 15% of which are singletons, and about 1.4% rests with the top ten. Sequenced sample: whole blood. The receptor source for this set is an adult who was a healthcare worker with PCR-confirmed SARS-CoV-2 infection or an uninfected control (not recorded which).

There are many counts of this clonotype. The genes are TRBV27 and TRBJ1-5; D is unclear. Trimming stripped 5 bases from V and 4 bases from J, with 6 bases between. The CDR3 length is 12 residues. The germline V gene encodes CDR1 MNHEY and CDR2 SMNVEV (reference sequence). Written as DNA, the CDR3 is TGTGCCAGCAGTGGGCAGAATCAGCCCCAGCATTTT. Amino acids: CASSGQNQPQHF.

The V and J genes are TRBV12-3 or TRBV12-4 and TRBJ2-1; D uncertain. Trimming shortened V by 3 bases and J by 4 bases, and 4 bases separated the two germline ends. This CDR3 is 12 amino acids long. The DNA of the CDR3 is TGTGCCAGCAGTTTGGAGTACAATGAGCAGTTCTTC. Translated, it gives CASSLEYNEQFF.

The chain has TRBV29-1 and TRBJ2-7; the D gene is possibly TRBD1 (6 bases). This CDR3 is 12 amino acids long. The ends were cut back, 4 bases at V and 0 bases at J, with 7 bases in the middle. Germline V gene lookup returns CDR1 SQVTM and CDR2 ANQGSEA. This CDR3 reads CSVADSSYEQYF. The CDR3 bases are TGCAGCGTTGCGGACAGCTCCTACGAGCAGTACTTC.

This clonotype was observed at least ten times. An end of the junction does not agree with germline; a read error may underlie this. V usage is TRBV29-1 and J usage is TRBJ1-4, with D unresolved. Germline CDR1 reads SQVTM; CDR2 reads ANQGSEA. The CDR3 sequence is 12 residues long. This CDR3 reads CSVEESNEKLFF. The DNA for the CDR3 is TGCAGCGTCGAAGAGTCCAATGAAAAACTGTTTTTT.

This clonotype was recorded many times. The chain couples TRBV6-6 to TRBJ2-1; 7 bases align to TRBD2. CDR1 and CDR2 (germline): MNHNY, SVGAGI (reference sequence). Trimming removed 7 bases from V and 3 bases from J; junction bases left unmatched: 18. This CDR3 has 18 residues. The CDR3 nucleotides are TGTGCCAGCATCAAAACCGCTAGCGGCGGGGACGGCTACAATGAGCAGTTCTTC. Its protein product is CASIKTASGGDGYNEQFF.

This clonotype was detected many times. This sequence joins TRBV6-2 or TRBV6-3 and TRBJ2-3; D is unresolved. V lost 7 bases and J 6 bases, leaving 11 bases between the germline ends. The CDR3 covers 12 residues. The germline gives CDR1 MNHEY, CDR2 SVGEGT. CDR3 protein: CASTNPADTQYF. CDR3 bases: TGTGCCAGCACCAACCCTGCGGATACGCAGTATTTT.

J is TRBJ2-7 and V is TRBV2, with TRBD2 matching 9 bases. V dropped 7 bases and J dropped 12; count of bases not matched to a gene: 13. This CDR3 spans 13 amino acids. Looked up from germline, CDR1 is SNHLY and CDR2 is FYNNEI. The CDR3 here is CASKDSGGSRSYF. CDR3 sequence (DNA): TGTGCCAGCAAAGATAGCGGGGGTTCTCGATCGTACTTC.